This T cell receptor (beta chain) was retrieved from a study of Ad26.COV2.S vaccination and SARS-CoV-2 variants. The study, taken as a whole, reports: People who got the vaccine or the placebo had similar non-spike TCR breadth. Substantial post-vaccination breadth of spike-specific CD8+ and CD4+ T cell responses was reported. The placebo group had lower spike-specific TCR breadth than the vaccine recipients did.

A word on this clone: Its target is not known.

Using immunoSEQ multiplex PCR, the repertoire was profiled, and TCRdb retains in-frame clones only, with some absent. The table includes roughly 100,000 clones, around three quarters detected once. CDR1 is GTSNPN and CDR2 is SVGIG in the germline V gene (reference sequence). V was pared by 4 bases and J by 1 base, with 7 bases between. The CDR3 runs to 12 residues. The chain joins TRBV30 to TRBJ1-1, with D unresolved. The material was peripheral blood, obtained after recovery from COVID-19. This TCR came from a human donor who had recovered from COVID-19. The CDR3 loop reads CAWTVTNTEAFF. For the CDR3, the DNA is TGTGCCTGGACAGTGACGAACACTGAAGCTTTCTTT.